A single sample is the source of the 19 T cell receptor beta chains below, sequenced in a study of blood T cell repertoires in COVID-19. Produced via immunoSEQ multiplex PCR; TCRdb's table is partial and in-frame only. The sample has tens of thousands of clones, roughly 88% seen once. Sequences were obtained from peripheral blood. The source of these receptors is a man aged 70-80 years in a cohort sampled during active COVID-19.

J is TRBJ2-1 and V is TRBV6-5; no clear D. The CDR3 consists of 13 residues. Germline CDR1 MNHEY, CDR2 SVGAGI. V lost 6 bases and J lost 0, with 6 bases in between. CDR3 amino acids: CASRADSYNEQFF. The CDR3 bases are TGTGCCAGCAGGGCGGACTCCTACAATGAGCAGTTCTTC.

The CDR3 reads CASSYSQGETQYF. The CDR3 bases are TGTGCCAGTAGCTATTCACAGGGGGAGACCCAGTACTTC. The gene calls are TRBV19 and TRBJ2-5; TRBD1 matches at 7 bases. Germline V gene lookup returns CDR1 LNHDA and CDR2 SQIVND (reference sequence). CDR3 length: 13 amino acids. The V and J ends lost 6 bases and 5 bases, in that order; junction bases with no gene match: 6.

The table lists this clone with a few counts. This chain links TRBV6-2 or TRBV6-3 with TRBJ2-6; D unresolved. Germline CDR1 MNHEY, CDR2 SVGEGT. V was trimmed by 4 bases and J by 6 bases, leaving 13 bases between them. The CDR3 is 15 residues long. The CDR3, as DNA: TGTGCCAGCAGTTGGCCAGTTTTTTCGGCCAACGTCCTGACTTTC. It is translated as CASSWPVFSANVLTF.

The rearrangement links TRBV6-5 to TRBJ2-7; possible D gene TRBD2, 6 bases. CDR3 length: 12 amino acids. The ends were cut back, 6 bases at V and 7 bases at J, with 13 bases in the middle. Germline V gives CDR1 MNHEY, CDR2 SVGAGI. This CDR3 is CASRSTGGEQYF. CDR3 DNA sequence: TGTGCCAGCAGAAGTACCGGAGGGGAGCAGTACTTC.

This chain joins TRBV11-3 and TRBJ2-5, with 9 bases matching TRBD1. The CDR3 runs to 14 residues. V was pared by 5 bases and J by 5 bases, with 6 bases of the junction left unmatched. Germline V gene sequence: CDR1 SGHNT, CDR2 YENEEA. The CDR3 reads CASSRTGAGETQYF. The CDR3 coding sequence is TGTGCCAGCAGCCGGACAGGGGCGGGGGAGACCCAGTACTTC.

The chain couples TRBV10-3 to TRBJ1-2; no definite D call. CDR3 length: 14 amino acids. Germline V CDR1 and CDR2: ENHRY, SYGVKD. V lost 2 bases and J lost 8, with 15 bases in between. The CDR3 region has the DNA TGTGCCATCAGTGAGACCCGAGAGAGCACGGGCTACACCTTC. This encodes CAISETRESTGYTF.

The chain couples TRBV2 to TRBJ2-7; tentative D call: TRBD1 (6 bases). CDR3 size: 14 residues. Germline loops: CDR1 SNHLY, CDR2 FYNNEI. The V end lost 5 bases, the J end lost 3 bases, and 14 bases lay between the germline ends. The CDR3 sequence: CASSIRDKFYEQYF. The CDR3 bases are TGTGCCAGCAGTATCCGGGACAAATTCTACGAGCAGTACTTC.

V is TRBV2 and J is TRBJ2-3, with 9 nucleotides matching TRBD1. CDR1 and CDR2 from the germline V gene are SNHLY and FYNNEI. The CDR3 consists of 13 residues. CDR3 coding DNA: TGTGCTACCCGGGGACAGGGCGCAGATACGCAGTATTTT. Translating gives CATRGQGADTQYF.

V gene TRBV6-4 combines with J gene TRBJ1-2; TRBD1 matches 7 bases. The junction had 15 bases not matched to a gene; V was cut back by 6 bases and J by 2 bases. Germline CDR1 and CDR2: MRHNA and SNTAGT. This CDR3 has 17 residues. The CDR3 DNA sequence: TGTGCCAGCAGCCGGACAAATACCCCGGACAGGAACTATGGCTACACCTTC. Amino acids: CASSRTNTPDRNYGYTF.

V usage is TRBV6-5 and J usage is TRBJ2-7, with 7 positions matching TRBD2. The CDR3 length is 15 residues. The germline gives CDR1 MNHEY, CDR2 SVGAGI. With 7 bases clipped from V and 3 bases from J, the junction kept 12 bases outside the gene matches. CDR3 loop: CASTLGASGNYEQYF. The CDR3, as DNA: TGTGCCAGCACCTTAGGGGCTAGCGGAAACTACGAGCAGTACTTC.

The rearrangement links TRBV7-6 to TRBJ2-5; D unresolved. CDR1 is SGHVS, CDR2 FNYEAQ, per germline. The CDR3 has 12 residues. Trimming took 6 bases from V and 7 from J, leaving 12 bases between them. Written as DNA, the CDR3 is TGTGCCAGCAGTTCCCGATCGGGGACCCAGTACTTC. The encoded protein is CASSSRSGTQYF.

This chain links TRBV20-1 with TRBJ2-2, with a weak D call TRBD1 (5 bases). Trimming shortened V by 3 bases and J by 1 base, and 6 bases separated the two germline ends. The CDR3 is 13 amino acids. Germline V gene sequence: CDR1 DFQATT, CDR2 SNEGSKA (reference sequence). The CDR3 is CSASRGNTGELFF. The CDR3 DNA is TGCAGTGCTAGTAGGGGGAACACCGGGGAGCTGTTTTTT.

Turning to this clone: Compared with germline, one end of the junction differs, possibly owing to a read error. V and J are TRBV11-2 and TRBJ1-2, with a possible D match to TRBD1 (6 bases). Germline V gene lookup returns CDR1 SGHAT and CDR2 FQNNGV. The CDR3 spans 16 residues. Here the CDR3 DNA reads TGTGCCAGCAGCTTAGGGGGGTCTACAGGGCTGCGAACTCTGGCCTTC. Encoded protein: CASSLGGSTGLRTLAF.

The CDR3: CASSEFLEGSYGYTF. DNA of the CDR3: TGTGCCAGCAGTGAATTTCTTGAGGGCTCCTATGGCTACACCTTC. The chain links TRBV25-1 to TRBJ1-2; D remains ambiguous. Deletions cut 1 base from V and 4 bases from J, with 13 bases between. Germline CDR1 is MGHDK and CDR2 is SYGVNS. This CDR3 spans 15 amino acids.

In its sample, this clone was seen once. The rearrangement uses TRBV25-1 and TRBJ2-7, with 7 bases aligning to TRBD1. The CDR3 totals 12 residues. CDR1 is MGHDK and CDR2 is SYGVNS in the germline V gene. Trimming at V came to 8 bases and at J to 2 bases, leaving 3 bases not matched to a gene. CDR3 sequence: CASGDRAYEQYF. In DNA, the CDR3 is TGTGCCAGCGGGGACAGAGCCTACGAGCAGTACTTC.

Written as DNA, the CDR3 is TGTGCCAGCAGCCCCCGGGGGGTCCAAGAGACCCAGTACTTC. It is translated as CASSPRGVQETQYF. The chain has TRBV7-6 and TRBJ2-5; 7 positions agree with TRBD2. V lost 5 bases to trimming and J lost 1 base; unmatched junction nucleotides: 4. The length of the CDR3 is 14 residues. Germline-derived CDR1 and CDR2 are SGHVS and FNYEAQ.

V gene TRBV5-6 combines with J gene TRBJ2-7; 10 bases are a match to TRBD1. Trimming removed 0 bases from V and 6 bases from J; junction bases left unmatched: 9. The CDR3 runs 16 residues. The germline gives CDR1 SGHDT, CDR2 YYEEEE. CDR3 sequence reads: CASSLGSGQGFSEQYF. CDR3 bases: TGTGCCAGCAGCTTGGGTTCGGGACAGGGGTTTTCCGAGCAGTACTTC.

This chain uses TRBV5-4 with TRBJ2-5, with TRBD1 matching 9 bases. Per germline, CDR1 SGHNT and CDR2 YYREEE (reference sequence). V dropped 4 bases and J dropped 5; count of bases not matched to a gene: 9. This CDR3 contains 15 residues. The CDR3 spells CASSLDRGSGETQYF. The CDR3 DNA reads TGTGCCAGCAGCCTAGACAGGGGGAGTGGTGAGACCCAGTACTTC.

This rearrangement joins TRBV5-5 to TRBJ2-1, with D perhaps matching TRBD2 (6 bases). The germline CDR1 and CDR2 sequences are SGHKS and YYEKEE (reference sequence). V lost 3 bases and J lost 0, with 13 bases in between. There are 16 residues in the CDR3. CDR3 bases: TGTGCCAGCAGCTGGCGGGGCGTTAGCTCCTACAATGAGCAGTTCTTC. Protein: CASSWRGVSSYNEQFF.